The rows below give T cell receptor beta chains drawn from one sample of a study of T cell changes during pregnancy in multiple sclerosis. Clones were sequenced by immunoSEQ multiplex PCR, and TCRdb holds only the in-frame ones, with some missing. The profile shows more than 60,000 clones, roughly nine tenths of them singletons. The starting material was CD4+ T cells from peripheral blood mononuclear cells, obtained in the third trimester of pregnancy. Receptors originate from a female donor in good health, enrolled as a control in a pregnancy study. CDR3s include the opening cysteine and the closing phenylalanine or tryptophan. Each record gives: J gene, clone size, V gene, D gene, CDR3 protein, CDR3 DNA. D genes are given only for firm matches. Where a row states a size, it is once, few, many or the class of an expanded clone; other rows omit it.

TRBJ2-2 . TRBV6-1 . CASRGGFAGELFF TGTGCCAGCAGAGGAGGGTTTGCCGGGGAGCTGTTTTTT
TRBJ1-3 . TRBV14 TRBD1 CASSQTGGGSGNTIYF TGTGCCAGCAGCCAGACAGGGGGCGGCTCTGGAAACACCATATATTTT
TRBJ1-1 once TRBV2 . CASRVRRENTEAFF TGTGCCAGCAGGGTTCGCAGGGAGAACACTGAAGCTTTCTTT
TRBJ2-7 . TRBV4-1 TRBD1 CASSQAGTGAYEQYF TGCGCCAGCAGCCAAGCCGGGACAGGGGCGTACGAGCAGTACTTC
TRBJ1-5 . TRBV30 . CAWSARGGQPQHF TGTGCCTGGAGTGCCCGGGGAGGACAGCCCCAGCATTTT
TRBJ2-3 once TRBV18 . CASSLWQTDTQYF TGTGCCAGCTCCCTTTGGCAGACAGATACGCAGTATTTT
TRBJ1-2 . TRBV2 TRBD1 CASNGQDYGYTF TGTGCCAGCAATGGACAGGACTATGGCTACACCTTC
TRBJ1-3 once TRBV15 . CATSRGQAYSGNTIYF TGTGCCACCAGCAGAGGACAGGCCTACTCTGGAAACACCATATATTTT
TRBJ1-5 . TRBV7-8 . CASSLGGDQPQHF TGTGCCAGCAGCTTAGGGGGCGATCAGCCCCAGCATTTT
TRBJ2-3 . TRBV14 . CASSQAGMVTQYF TGTGCCAGCAGCCAAGCGGGGATGGTTACGCAGTATTTT
TRBJ1-2 . TRBV5-4 . CASTAGQGFNYGYTF TGTGCCAGCACCGCGGGGCAGGGTTTTAACTATGGCTACACCTTC
TRBJ2-1 . TRBV30 . CAWSVGLASEQFF TGTGCCTGGAGTGTTGGTCTAGCAAGTGAGCAGTTCTTC
TRBJ1-2 . TRBV30 TRBD1 CAWKGGTGGLGYTF TGTGCCTGGAAAGGAGGGACAGGGGGCCTTGGCTACACCTTC
TRBJ2-1 . TRBV19 TRBD1 CASNVDRDSYNEQFF TGTGCCAGTAACGTGGACAGGGACTCCTACAATGAGCAGTTCTTC
TRBJ2-2 once TRBV6-5 TRBD2 CAATRLAGTGELFF TGTGCCGCGACTAGACTAGCGGGGACCGGGGAGCTGTTTTTT
TRBJ1-3 . TRBV12-5 . CASLSGNTIYF TGTGCTAGCCTCTCTGGAAACACCATATATTTT
TRBJ1-4 . TRBV25-1 . CASSESTNEKLFF TGTGCCAGCAGTGAATCGACTAATGAAAAACTGTTTTTT
TRBJ1-1 . TRBV6-5 . CASSYSEQNTEAFF TGTGCCAGCAGTTACTCAGAGCAGAACACTGAAGCTTTCTTT
TRBJ2-3 once TRBV15 TRBD2 CATSRITSGGAGGTDTQYF TGTGCCACCAGCAGAATAACTAGCGGGGGGGCGGGAGGTACAGATACGCAGTATTTT
TRBJ1-6 once TRBV11-3 . CASSLGRSPLHF TGTGCCAGCAGCTTAGGTCGTTCACCCCTCCACTTT
TRBJ2-5 . TRBV18 . CASSPPGGIQETQYF TGTGCCAGCTCACCACCGGGGGGAATCCAAGAGACCCAGTACTTC
TRBJ1-3 once TRBV5-4 TRBD1 CASSFRDRGYISGNTIYF TGTGCCAGCAGCTTCCGGGACAGGGGTTACATTTCTGGAAACACCATATATTTT
TRBJ1-2 . TRBV6-5 . CASSSPRQAVYGYTF TGTGCCAGCAGTTCACCCAGACAGGCGGTCTATGGCTACACCTTC
TRBJ1-5 . TRBV19 . CASILGGGSNQPQHF TGTGCCAGTATCCTCGGGGGTGGGAGCAATCAGCCCCAGCATTTT
TRBJ1-1 . TRBV11-3 . CASSPSGGMNTEAFF TGTGCCAGCAGCCCTTCGGGGGGAATGAACACTGAAGCTTTCTTT
TRBJ1-1 once TRBV19 TRBD1 CASRMGIRDRLNTEAFF TGTGCCAGTAGGATGGGGATCCGGGACAGATTGAACACTGAAGCTTTCTTT
TRBJ1-4 . TRBV7-6 TRBD1 CASSLARGPNEKLFF TGTGCCAGCAGCTTAGCGAGGGGGCCGAATGAAAAACTGTTTTTT
TRBJ1-2 . TRBV6-5 . CASNSLSGSYGYTF TGTGCCAGCAATTCTTTGTCAGGCTCCTATGGCTACACCTTC
TRBJ2-5 . TRBV6-5 . CASSYSGSRGTQYF TGTGCCAGCAGTTACTCCGGATCTAGGGGGACCCAGTACTTC
TRBJ1-2 . TRBV12-5 . CASGPTDWYGYTF TGTGCTAGTGGTCCGACAGATTGGTATGGCTACACCTTC
TRBJ1-1 . TRBV19 . CASSIAPPGDEAFF TGTGCCAGTAGTATAGCCCCCCCGGGGGATGAAGCTTTCTTT
TRBJ1-1 . TRBV7-2 TRBD1 CASSQRTGQGTEAFF TGTGCCAGCAGCCAACGGACAGGGCAGGGAACTGAAGCTTTCTTT
TRBJ1-2 . TRBV10-3 TRBD1 CAISESQGALYGYTF TGTGCCATCAGTGAGTCACAGGGGGCCCTGTATGGCTACACCTTC
TRBJ2-7 . TRBV29-1 . CSAAEAEYEQYF TGCAGCGCAGCAGAAGCGGAGTACGAGCAGTACTTC
TRBJ1-2 . TRBV2 TRBD1 CASSEGTGAGYGYTF TGTGCCAGCAGTGAAGGGACAGGGGCAGGCTATGGCTACACCTTC
TRBJ1-5 . TRBV7-2 . CASSPTLGGGQPQHF TGTGCCAGCAGCCCTACCCTGGGGGGGGGTCAGCCCCAGCATTTT